These 8 T cell receptor beta chains originate from one sample sequenced in a study of T cell repertoires in cytomegalovirus infection. These TCRs' antigens remain unknown. TCRdb reprocessed the reads with MiXCR, giving one entry per CDR3 protein. The top ten hold roughly an eighth of the sample, which has roughly 860,000 distinct CDR3 sequences, about 30% seen once. The sample was cultured CD8+ T cells from PBMCs, taken from culture after CMV antigen stimulation. All receptors derive from a human donor in good health (CMV status not recorded). Some clones in this sample may be carry-over from other donors' samples.

This clonotype was detected only a few times. The chain is built from TRBV12-3 or TRBV12-4 and TRBJ1-2; 8 positions agree with TRBD1. V dropped 9 bases and J dropped 5; count of bases not matched to a gene: 2. The CDR3 spans 11 residues. The CDR3 DNA follows: TGTGCCAGTGGACAGGGTTATGGCTACACCTTC. The encoded protein is CASGQGYGYTF.

The chain is built from TRBV11-3 and TRBJ2-2; D is ambiguous. Trimming took 5 bases from V and 1 from J, leaving 14 bases between them. Per the germline V gene, CDR1 is SGHNT and CDR2 is YENEEA. CDR3 size: 16 residues. The CDR3 DNA reads as TGTGCCAGCAGCCAGGACGAACTGGGGAACACCGGGGAGCTGTTTTTT. Protein: CASSQDELGNTGELFF. Variable domain in full (rest from reference TRBV11-3 and TRBJ2-2): EAGVVQSPRYKIIEKKQPVAFWCNPISGHNTLYWYLQNLGQGPELLIRYENEEAVDDSQLPKDRFSAERLKGVDSTLKIQPAELGDSAVYLCASSQDELGNTGELFFGEGSRLTVL.

As for this clonotype: A much larger clone lies one base from this, so it may be a read error. This chain links TRBV7-6 with TRBJ1-2; D is possibly TRBD1 (5 bases). This CDR3 is built from 17 residues. CDR1 SGHVS and CDR2 FNYEAQ come from the germline V gene. The CDR3 DNA reads TGTGCCAACAGCCTAACTAGCCTGGACAAAGCCAACTATGGCTACACCTTC. This encodes CANSLTSLDKANYGYTF. Combining the CDR3 with reference TRBV7-6 and TRBJ1-2 gives the whole variable domain GAGVSQSPRYKVTKRGQDVALRCDPISGHVSLYWYRQALGQGPEFLTYFNYEAQQDKSGLPNDRFSAERPEGSISTLTIQRTEQRDSAMYRCANSLTSLDKANYGYTFGSGTRLTVV.

CDR3 loop: CASSEVGSSTDTQYF. The CDR3 bases are TGTGCCAGCAGTGAGGTGGGGTCTAGCACAGATACGCAGTATTTT. This sequence joins TRBV6-1 and TRBJ2-3; D unresolved. Trimming removed 3 bases at V and 0 bases at J, with 10 bases between. The CDR3 runs 15 residues. The germline CDR1 and CDR2 sequences are MNHNS and SASEGT.

This clonotype came up many times. V gene TRBV7-9 combines with J gene TRBJ2-1, with 14 bases matching TRBD2. The CDR3 is 19 residues long. Trimming cost V 9 bases and J 0 bases; bases outside gene matches: 13. From germline, CDR1 is SEHNR and CDR2 FQNEAQ (reference sequence). CDR3 amino acids: CASLGTSGLAGASYNEQFF. For the CDR3, the DNA is TGTGCCAGTTTGGGGACTTCGGGACTAGCGGGGGCCTCCTACAATGAGCAGTTCTTC. Using reference TRBV7-9 and TRBJ2-1 for the parts outside the CDR3, the full variable domain is DTGVSQNPRHKITKRGQNVTFRCDPISEHNRLYWYRQTLGQGPEFLTYFQNEAQLEKSRLLSDRFSAERPKGSFSTLEIQRTEQGDSAMYLCASLGTSGLAGASYNEQFFGPGTRLTVL.

V gene TRBV4-3 combines with J gene TRBJ2-1; 11 positions agree with TRBD2. Germline CDR1 reads LGHNA; CDR2 reads YSLEER. The V gene end was trimmed by 1 base and the J gene end by 5 bases; junction bases not matched to a gene: 10. The length of the CDR3 is 18 residues. DNA for the CDR3: TGCGCCAGCAGCCAAGCGACGGCGGGGACTAGCGGTAACAATGAGCAGTTCTTC. This sequence encodes CASSQATAGTSGNNEQFF.

This chain connects TRBV2 to TRBJ1-4, with D possibly TRBD1 on 6 matching bases. Germline assignment: CDR1 SNHLY and CDR2 FYNNEI. The CDR3 spans 14 residues. Trimming took 4 bases from V and 8 from J, leaving 14 bases between them. Here the CDR3 reads CASSAGARLEKLFF. Here the CDR3 DNA reads TGTGCCAGCAGTGCAGGGGCGAGGTTAGAAAAACTGTTTTTT.

Note on this clonotype: An end of the junction does not agree with germline; a read error may underlie this. The chain links TRBV27 to TRBJ1-5; D remains ambiguous. Germline CDR1 MNHEY, CDR2 SMNVEV (reference sequence). CDR3 length: 17 amino acids. CDR3 residues: CASSSRAVSYSNQPQHF. The CDR3 DNA reads as TGTGCCAGCAGTTCGCGGGCAGTTAGTTATAGCAATCAGCCCCAACATTTT.